The 21 T cell receptor beta chains below all came from one sample that was sequenced in a study of cytotoxic CD8 clonotypes in ibrutinib-treated CLL. The table came from immunoSEQ multiplex PCR; TCRdb's copy has only in-frame clones and leaves some out. The sample lists 100,000 or so clones, approximately 56% seen once, with 37% in the top ten. Sample: PBMCs, taken after 24 months of ibrutinib treatment. The receptors originated from a human donor with chronic lymphocytic leukemia.

The rearrangement links TRBV2 to TRBJ1-2; 7 nucleotides line up with TRBD1. V lost 8 bases to trimming and J lost 6 bases; unmatched junction nucleotides: 15. The CDR3 is 15 residues long. From germline, CDR1 is SNHLY and CDR2 FYNNEI. CDR3 loop: CASWTHQGDFHGYTF. CDR3 DNA: TGTGCCAGCTGGACCCATCAGGGGGACTTTCATGGCTACACCTTC.

V gene TRBV5-6 combines with J gene TRBJ1-1; D gene ambiguous. CDR1 is SGHDT and CDR2 is YYEEEE in the germline V gene. V lost 1 base and J 6 bases, leaving 7 bases between the germline ends. This CDR3 has 12 residues. CDR3 bases: TGTGCCAGCAGCTTGACCAGTGCTGAAGCTTTCTTT. Amino acids: CASSLTSAEAFF.

The chain has TRBV27 and TRBJ2-2, with D maybe TRBD2 (6 bases). From germline, CDR1 is MNHEY and CDR2 SMNVEV (reference sequence). The germline V and J ends were trimmed by 5 bases and 6 bases, with 13 bases remaining between them. The CDR3 runs 14 residues. The CDR3 bases are TGTGCCAGCAGTCCTCCCGGGGGACCCGGGGAGCTGTTTTTT. Its protein is CASSPPGGPGELFF.

This clone was counted only a few times. The same CDR3 is also encoded by other DNA sequences in this sample. The V call is TRBV2, the J call TRBJ2-7; D is uncertain. In germline, CDR1 is SNHLY, CDR2 FYNNEI. CDR3 length: 11 residues. The germline V and J ends were trimmed by 7 bases and 1 base, with 5 bases remaining between them. CDR3 sequence: CASTRSYEQYF. CDR3 sequence (DNA): TGTGCCAGCACAAGGTCCTACGAGCAGTACTTC.

This clone occurred a few times. V gene TRBV7-2 combines with J gene TRBJ2-3, with 8 bases identical to TRBD2. This CDR3 has 15 amino acids. With V trimmed by 4 bases and J by 4 bases, 7 bases remained unmatched. The V gene's germline CDR1 is SGHTA and CDR2 FQGNSA. The CDR3 DNA reads TGTGCCAGCAGCTCGGCGGGGGGTTGGGCAGATACGCAGTATTTT. Encoded protein: CASSSAGGWADTQYF.

In this sample, this clone turned up a few times. The same CDR3 also results from other DNA sequences found in this sample. This chain links TRBV5-1 with TRBJ1-2; D unresolved. This CDR3 contains 12 residues. The V gene's germline CDR1 is SGHRS and CDR2 YFSETQ. V was trimmed by 7 bases and J by 2 bases, leaving 9 bases between them. The CDR3 loop is CASSPGNYGYTF. The CDR3 region has the DNA TGCGCCAGCTCCCCGGGAAACTATGGCTACACCTTC.

The CDR3 DNA reads as TGTGCCAGCAGCTTAGTAACGGGGGGGCGAGGAGAGACCCAGTACTTC. Residues: CASSLVTGGRGETQYF. This sequence joins TRBV7-8 and TRBJ2-5; the match to TRBD2 covers 8 bases. The junction had 8 bases not matched to a gene; V was cut back by 1 base and J by 4 bases. The CDR3 runs 16 residues. CDR1 is SGHVS and CDR2 is FQNEAQ in the germline V gene.

This chain links TRBV5-5 with TRBJ2-7; 11 positions agree with TRBD2. Trimming at V came to 3 bases and at J to 3 bases, leaving 8 bases not matched to a gene. The CDR3 is made up of 16 amino acids. The germline CDR1 and CDR2 sequences are SGHKS and YYEKEE (reference sequence). CDR3 sequence reads: CASSSRSGTSGYEQYF. DNA of the CDR3: TGTGCCAGCAGCTCGCGCTCCGGGACTAGCGGCTACGAGCAGTACTTC.

The chain combines TRBV12-5 with TRBJ1-1; no definite D call. This CDR3 has 14 amino acids. The V gene lost 0 bases and the J gene lost 6 bases, with 11 bases spanning the gap. Germline V gene data show CDR1 as LGHNT and CDR2 as FRNRAP. The CDR3 coding sequence is TGTGCTAGTGGTTTGGTGCGGGGTTGGTCTGAAGCTTTCTTT. This codes for CASGLVRGWSEAFF. The variable domain in full, completed from reference TRBV12-5 and TRBJ1-1, reads DARVTQTPRHKVTEMGQEVTMRCQPILGHNTVFWYRQTMMQGLELLAYFRNRAPLDDSGMPKDRFSAEMPDATLATLKIQPSEPRDSAVYFCASGLVRGWSEAFFGQGTRLTVV.

The V and J genes are TRBV18 and TRBJ2-6, with no clear D. The CDR3 totals 13 residues. Per the germline V gene, CDR1 is KGHSH and CDR2 is LQKENI. Trimming removed 5 bases at V and 0 bases at J, with 2 bases between. CDR3 protein: CASSISGANVLTF. CDR3 nucleotides: TGTGCCAGCTCAATCTCTGGGGCCAACGTCCTGACTTTC.

The table lists this clone with a few counts. J is TRBJ2-7 and V is TRBV19; D is uncertain. Trimming removed 2 bases at V and 3 bases at J, with 11 bases between. Germline V gene sequence: CDR1 LNHDA, CDR2 SQIVND (reference sequence). The CDR3 totals 14 residues. CDR3 sequence: CASSIHGQGYEQYF. CDR3 DNA: TGTGCCAGTAGTATACACGGCCAAGGCTACGAGCAGTACTTC.

The genes are TRBV9 and TRBJ1-1, with a tentative D call TRBD1 (5 bases). Trimming removed 4 bases at V and 1 base at J, with 11 bases between. The germline gives CDR1 SGDLS, CDR2 YYNGEE. The CDR3 has 14 amino acids. DNA for the CDR3: TGTGCCAGCAGCCAGACAACAGGGAACACTGAAGCTTTCTTT. It encodes CASSQTTGNTEAFF.

This clone was observed many times. The chain uses TRBV27 and TRBJ2-7; D may be TRBD2 (6 bases). Germline lookup yields CDR1 MNHEY and CDR2 SMNVEV (reference sequence). The CDR3 loop spans 14 amino acids. Trimming pared 4 bases from V and 4 bases from J, leaving 14 bases between. CDR3 in amino acids: CASSSAGMGYEQYF. As DNA, the CDR3 is TGTGCCAGCAGTTCCGCGGGGATGGGTTACGAGCAGTACTTC.

This clone was observed a few times. CDR3 sequence (DNA): TGTGCCTGGAGTCGAACGACAGGCTATGGCTACACCTTC. Translated: CAWSRTTGYGYTF. The chain combines TRBV30 with TRBJ1-2; tentatively, D is TRBD1 (6 bases). Germline CDR1 GTSNPN, CDR2 SVGIG (reference sequence). This CDR3 has 13 amino acids. Trimming shortened V by 2 bases and J by 4 bases, and 11 bases separated the two germline ends.

CDR3 nucleotide sequence: TGTGCCAGCAGCCCCGGCCAGGGTAGCACTGAAGCTTTCTTT. Protein: CASSPGQGSTEAFF. V gene TRBV6-4 combines with J gene TRBJ1-1; weak D call: TRBD1 (5 bases). The CDR3 loop spans 14 amino acids. Trimming took 6 bases from V and 4 from J, leaving 15 bases between them. Germline CDR1 and CDR2: MRHNA and SNTAGT.

This clone was counted only a few times. The rearrangement joins TRBV5-6 to TRBJ2-7; maybe TRBD1 (6 bases). The CDR3 loop spans 14 amino acids. V lost 2 bases and J lost 3, with 12 bases in between. Germline V gene sequence: CDR1 SGHDT, CDR2 YYEEEE. CDR3 residues: CASSFRGIIYEQYF. In nucleotides, the CDR3 is TGTGCCAGCAGCTTCAGGGGCATCATCTACGAGCAGTACTTC.

This rearrangement joins TRBV27 to TRBJ2-3; no clear D gene. The CDR3 spans 13 residues. Germline CDR1 MNHEY, CDR2 SMNVEV (reference sequence). The V end lost 1 base, the J end lost 3 bases, and 5 bases lay between the germline ends. The CDR3 nucleotides read TGTGCCAGCAGTTTATTAGCTACAGATACGCAGTATTTT. Translated, it gives CASSLLATDTQYF.

V is TRBV11-3 and J is TRBJ1-1, with D possibly being TRBD1 (6 bases). Germline V gene lookup returns CDR1 SGHNT and CDR2 YENEEA. This CDR3 is 13 amino acids long. With 6 bases removed from V and 3 bases from J, the gap between germline ends came to 11 bases. Here the CDR3 DNA reads TGTGCCAGCAGGCCCGGACAGTACACTGAAGCTTTCTTT. Translating gives CASRPGQYTEAFF. Full variable domain (rest looked up from reference TRBV11-3 and TRBJ1-1): EAGVVQSPRYKIIEKKQPVAFWCNPISGHNTLYWYLQNLGQGPELLIRYENEEAVDDSQLPKDRFSAERLKGVDSTLKIQPAELGDSAVYLCASRPGQYTEAFFGQGTRLTVV.

This clone was counted a few times. The V call is TRBV23-1, the J call TRBJ1-2; TRBD1 matches 9 bases. TRBV23-1 counts as an open reading frame of uncertain function. This CDR3 spans 15 amino acids. The V and J ends lost 0 bases and 7 bases, in that order; junction bases with no gene match: 6. CDR3 region: CASSQSYRGRIGYTF. In DNA form, the CDR3 reads TGCGCCAGCAGTCAATCGTACAGGGGGCGAATTGGCTACACCTTC.

This sequence joins TRBV6-5 and TRBJ1-2; D might be TRBD1 (6 bases). The germline gives CDR1 MNHEY, CDR2 SVGAGI. The CDR3 length is 13 residues. The V and J ends lost 5 bases and 7 bases respectively, with 14 bases between them. The CDR3 spells CASSREGVSGYTF. Here the CDR3 DNA reads TGTGCCAGCAGTCGGGAGGGGGTGAGTGGCTACACCTTC.

This clone was counted only a few times. This rearrangement joins TRBV30 to TRBJ1-6, with 9 bases lining up with TRBD1. There are 15 residues in the CDR3. The junction had 4 bases not matched to a gene; V was cut back by 0 bases and J by 7 bases. Looked up from germline, CDR1 is GTSNPN and CDR2 is SVGIG (reference sequence). The CDR3 loop is CAWSVGQGNNSPLHF. DNA of the CDR3: TGTGCCTGGAGTGTGGGACAGGGTAACAATTCACCCCTCCACTTT.